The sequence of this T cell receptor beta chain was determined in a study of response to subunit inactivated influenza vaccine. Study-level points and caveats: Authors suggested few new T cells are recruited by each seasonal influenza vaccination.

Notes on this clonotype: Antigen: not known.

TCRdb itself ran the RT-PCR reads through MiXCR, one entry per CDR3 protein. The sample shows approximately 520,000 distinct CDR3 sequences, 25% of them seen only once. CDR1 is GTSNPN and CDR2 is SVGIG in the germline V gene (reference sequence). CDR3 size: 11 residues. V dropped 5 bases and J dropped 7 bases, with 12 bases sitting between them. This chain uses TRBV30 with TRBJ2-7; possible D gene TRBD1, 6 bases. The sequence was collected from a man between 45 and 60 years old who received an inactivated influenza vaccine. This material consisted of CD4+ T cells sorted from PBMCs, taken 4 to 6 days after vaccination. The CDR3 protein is CAWGTTGEQYF. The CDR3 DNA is TGTGCCTGGGGGACCACAGGGGAGCAGTACTTC.